One and the same sample provided the 19 T cell receptor beta chains below, sequenced in a study of early stage breast cancer tumors. Libraries were prepared by immunoSEQ multiplex PCR; TCRdb keeps only in-frame clonotypes and omits some of them. This table holds tens of thousands of clones, roughly 78% found once. Sequencing input: blood. These receptors all come from a person aged 35-55 years with breast cancer.

The chain employs TRBV7-2 and TRBJ2-3; D remains unclear. CDR3 size: 12 residues. The V end was cut by 5 bases, the J end by 2 bases, with 5 bases between. Germline V gene sequence: CDR1 SGHTA, CDR2 FQGNSA. CDR3 sequence (DNA): TGTGCCAGCAGCACCTTCACAGATACGCAGTATTTT. It codes for CASSTFTDTQYF. Combining the CDR3 with reference TRBV7-2 and TRBJ2-3 gives the whole variable domain GAGVSQSPSNKVTEKGKDVELRCDPISGHTALYWYRQSLGQGLEFLIYFQGNSAPDKSGLPSDRFSAERTGGSVSTLTIQRTQQEDSAVYLCASSTFTDTQYFGPGTRLTVL.

The genes are TRBV5-8 and TRBJ2-7, with 9 bases aligning to TRBD1. This CDR3 spans 15 amino acids. Germline assignment: CDR1 SGHTS and CDR2 YDEGEE. V lost 4 bases and J lost 6; bases outside the gene matches: 11. The CDR3 is CASSGPGQGMGEQYF. Written as DNA, the CDR3 is TGTGCCAGCAGCGGTCCGGGACAGGGTATGGGCGAGCAGTACTTC.

The chain joins TRBV5-8 to TRBJ2-7; no reliable D call. CDR1 is SGHTS, CDR2 YDEGEE, per germline. The V and J ends lost 3 bases and 9 bases respectively, with 13 bases between them. This CDR3 comprises 12 residues. The DNA for the CDR3 is TGTGCCAGCAGCTCCCCCGCCGTCGTGCAGTACTTC. As protein: CASSSPAVVQYF.

The V call is TRBV18, the J call TRBJ1-6; TRBD1 matches at 7 bases. CDR3 size: 17 residues. Trimming at V came to 4 bases and at J to 0 bases, leaving 6 bases not matched to a gene. Germline-derived CDR1 and CDR2 are KGHSH and LQKENI. CDR3 nucleotide sequence: TGTGCCAGCTCACGCACGACAGGGAGCTCCTATAATTCACCCCTCCACTTT. Protein: CASSRTTGSSYNSPLHF.

The V call is TRBV10-1, the J call TRBJ2-1; D gene unclear. The V gene's germline CDR1 is WNHNN and CDR2 SYGVQD (reference sequence). The V end was cut by 0 bases, the J end by 5 bases, with 5 bases between. The CDR3 length is 13 residues. The CDR3 region has the DNA TGCGCCAGCAGTGAGTCGAGCCACAATGAGCAGTTCTTC. This codes for CASSESSHNEQFF.

This chain joins TRBV5-6 and TRBJ2-3; 7 positions agree with TRBD2. Germline V CDR1 and CDR2: SGHDT, YYEEEE. The CDR3 has 16 residues. V dropped 4 bases and J dropped 2; count of bases not matched to a gene: 10. The CDR3 sequence is CASSPLGAGLTDTQYF. In DNA form, the CDR3 reads TGTGCCAGCAGCCCCCTAGGAGCGGGGCTCACAGATACGCAGTATTTT.

The rearrangement joins TRBV19 to TRBJ1-5; perhaps TRBD1 as D (5 bases). Trimming shortened V by 4 bases and J by 0 bases, and 10 bases separated the two germline ends. Looked up from germline, CDR1 is LNHDA and CDR2 is SQIVND (reference sequence). This CDR3 has 15 residues. The CDR3 nucleotides read TGTGCCAGTAGTACGGCCGGGGGTAGCAATCAGCCCCAGCATTTT. Translation gives CASSTAGGSNQPQHF.

The J gene is TRBJ1-2, the V gene TRBV5-1; the D is unclear. Germline CDR1 SGHRS, CDR2 YFSETQ. The CDR3 has 15 amino acids. V was clipped by 0 bases and J by 0 bases, with 9 bases between them. The CDR3 bases are TGCGCCAGCAGCTTGGCGACAACTCCTAACTATGGCTACACCTTC. As protein: CASSLATTPNYGYTF.

The rearrangement joins TRBV4-1 to TRBJ2-1, with D perhaps being TRBD1 or TRBD2 (6 bases each). Germline V gives CDR1 MGHRA, CDR2 YSYEKL. The length of the CDR3 is 19 residues. V lost 4 bases to trimming and J lost 5 bases, with 27 bases between them. The CDR3 sequence: CASSLDRPHFGGQNNEQFF. CDR3 nucleotides: TGCGCCAGCAGCCTCGATCGTCCCCATTTCGGGGGACAAAACAATGAGCAGTTCTTC.

This chain connects TRBV18 to TRBJ1-2; 7 bases agree with TRBD1. Germline loops: CDR1 KGHSH, CDR2 LQKENI. V lost 3 bases, J lost 3 bases, and 7 bases stayed unmatched. The CDR3 runs to 15 residues. This chain's CDR3 is CASSPRDSTDYGYTF. For the CDR3, the DNA is TGTGCCAGCTCACCCAGGGACAGCACCGACTATGGCTACACCTTC.

The CDR3 DNA reads TGTGCTTCTCGTGGGACAGGGTTAGTTCAGCCCCAGCATTTT. As protein: CASRGTGLVQPQHF. The gene calls are TRBV6-1 and TRBJ1-5, with 9 positions matching TRBD1. CDR1 is MNHNS and CDR2 is SASEGT in the germline V gene. The CDR3 runs 14 residues.

This chain links TRBV30 with TRBJ1-6; 9 positions agree with TRBD1. Unmatched junction bases numbered 4, after V lost 2 bases and J lost 11 bases. The germline V gene encodes CDR1 GTSNPN and CDR2 SVGIG (reference sequence). The CDR3 is 13 residues long. The CDR3 loop is CAWSIDRGAPLHF. DNA for the CDR3: TGTGCCTGGAGTATCGACAGGGGGGCACCCCTCCACTTT.

This clone has a handful of counts. J is TRBJ1-1 and V is TRBV27; possibly TRBD1 for D (6 bases). Germline CDR1 and CDR2: MNHEY and SMNVEV (reference sequence). V was trimmed by 7 bases and J by 1 base, leaving 19 bases between them. The CDR3 is 16 residues long. The CDR3 DNA reads as TGTGCCAGCAACGATCGGCAGGGGCGCCCGAACACTGAAGCTTTCTTT. Protein product: CASNDRQGRPNTEAFF.

This clone has only a few counts. This chain joins TRBV11-3 and TRBJ2-1; possible D gene TRBD2, 6 bases. In germline, CDR1 is SGHNT, CDR2 YENEEA. CDR3 length: 12 residues. V lost 6 bases and J lost 5, with 8 bases in between. CDR3 nucleotides: TGTGCCAGCAGTTGGGGGGACAATGAGCAGTTCTTC. This gives the protein CASSWGDNEQFF.

The table lists this clone with a few counts. The V and J genes are TRBV2 and TRBJ2-7; no clear D gene. V lost 8 bases and J 6 bases, leaving 11 bases between the germline ends. The length of the CDR3 is 11 residues. Germline lookup yields CDR1 SNHLY and CDR2 FYNNEI. The CDR3 DNA reads as TGTGCCAGCGCTTGGGGTCCCGAGCAGTACTTC. Its translation is CASAWGPEQYF.

The V gene is TRBV11-3, the J gene TRBJ2-3; a possible D gene is TRBD1 (5 bases). Looked up from germline, CDR1 is SGHNT and CDR2 is YENEEA. Between the trimmed V and J ends, which lost 1 base and 6 bases, there was a span of 14 bases. The CDR3 runs to 15 residues. CDR3 region: CASSLGAGSWDTQYF. DNA of the CDR3: TGTGCCAGCAGCTTAGGGGCAGGGTCCTGGGATACGCAGTATTTT.

This rearrangement joins TRBV7-2 to TRBJ2-1, with D possibly TRBD2 on 5 matching bases. There are 15 residues in the CDR3. V lost 11 bases, J lost 3 bases, and 20 bases lay in between. CDR1 is SGHTA and CDR2 is FQGNSA in the germline V gene. The CDR3: CASFLYGKGYNEQFF. The CDR3 DNA is TGTGCCTCCTTCCTTTACGGGAAAGGCTACAATGAGCAGTTCTTC.

This chain joins TRBV5-1 and TRBJ2-1; 7 positions agree with TRBD2. Germline assignment: CDR1 SGHRS and CDR2 YFSETQ. The J segment lost 7 bases and the V segment lost 2 bases, leaving 9 bases of the junction unmatched. The CDR3 sequence is 15 residues long. The CDR3 sequence is CASSLPRTSMNEQFF. CDR3 DNA sequence: TGCGCCAGCAGCTTACCGAGGACTAGTATGAATGAGCAGTTCTTC. The full variable domain, rest sourced from reference TRBV5-1 and TRBJ2-1, is KAGVTQTPRYLIKTRGQQVTLSCSPISGHRSVSWYQQTPGQGLQFLFEYFSETQRNKGNFPGRFSGRQFSNSRSEMNVSTLELGDSALYLCASSLPRTSMNEQFFGPGTRLTVL.

This clone came up a few times. The V and J genes are TRBV30 and TRBJ1-3; D ambiguous. The V end was cut by 6 bases, the J end by 0 bases, with 27 bases between. The CDR3 is made up of 19 amino acids. In germline, CDR1 is GTSNPN, CDR2 SVGIG (reference sequence). For the CDR3, the DNA is TGTGCCTGCCTCGTGGGCCTAACCAGAACCTGGAGCTCTGGAAACACCATATATTTT. This codes for CACLVGLTRTWSSGNTIYF.